This is a list of T cell receptor beta chains from one sample in a study of CD8 T cells in Susac syndrome. TCRdb fed the immunoSEQ multiplex PCR reads into MiXCR, producing one record per CDR3 protein. The sample records some 120,000 distinct CDR3 sequences, more than 75% being singletons. The sample taken for sequencing was CD8+ T cells from PBMCs. Receptors originate from a human donor with multiple sclerosis. The CDR3 runs from the conserved cysteine through the conserved F or W. Each record gives: V gene, clone size, J gene, CDR3 protein. Expanded clones are given a class, and other clones once, few, many or no size at all.

TRBV4-3	.	TRBJ2-5	CASSLETGRKTQYF
TRBV4-1	.	TRBJ2-1	CASSQEPSGYEQFF
TRBV7-9	.	TRBJ2-2	CAGTGGSLTGELFF
TRBV5-6	.	TRBJ1-2	CASSLAVVGHGYTF
TRBV4-1	.	TRBJ2-2	CASSQPQGTGELFF
TRBV10-3	.	TRBJ1-1	CAIRASTEAFF
TRBV2	.	TRBJ1-3	CASHQGGSSGNTIYF
TRBV6-2/TRBV6-3	.	TRBJ1-2	CASSYSEGPNGYTF
TRBV6-5	.	TRBJ2-7	CASSYSGGPYEQYF
TRBV3-1	.	TRBJ2-4	CASSILAEGGNIQYF
TRBV3-1	once	TRBJ2-5	CASSTPPPAETQYF
TRBV7-9	.	TRBJ2-1	CASSLAGTNRNEQFF
TRBV7-8	.	TRBJ1-5	CASSLDDRFVNQPQHF
TRBV24-1	.	TRBJ2-7	CATSPGSSYEQYF
TRBV6-5	.	TRBJ2-7	CASRRGTGNSYEQYF
TRBV15	.	TRBJ2-7	CATSRDGEETYEQYF
TRBV19	.	TRBJ1-5	CASSAWTACEPQHF
TRBV2	once	TRBJ1-5	CASSSDRYSNQPQHF
TRBV9	.	TRBJ1-4	CASSLTGTVNEKLFF
TRBV11-2	.	TRBJ2-6	CASSPPEAGANVLTF
TRBV29-1	.	TRBJ2-1	CSVGLAAEGNEQFF
TRBV11-3	once	TRBJ2-2	CASCINGAGSCFF
TRBV19	.	TRBJ1-2	CATQGADGYTF
TRBV12-3/TRBV12-4	.	TRBJ2-7	CASSNLDRVREQYF
TRBV4-1	.	TRBJ2-4	CASSQEGSSGVNIQYF